The 28 T cell receptor beta chains in this list originate from one sample, sequenced in a study of T cell repertoires in cytomegalovirus infection. TCRdb used MiXCR to reprocess the reads, holding one entry per CDR3 protein. The table shows about 920,000 distinct CDR3 sequences, with about a third occurring only once. These receptors have no known antigen. This material consisted of cultured CD8+ T cells from PBMCs, taken from culture after CMV antigen stimulation. These receptors were collected from a human donor in good health (CMV status not recorded). Some clones in this sample may be carry-over from other donors' samples.

This clonotype appeared a few times. This rearrangement joins TRBV9 to TRBJ2-1, with TRBD1 matching 8 bases. The CDR3 spans 18 residues. Germline V lookup: CDR1 SGDLS, CDR2 YYNGEE. The V segment lost 0 bases and the J segment 0 bases; nucleotides outside the gene matches: 8. The CDR3 is CASSVEGDRRISYNEQFF. CDR3 sequence (DNA): TGTGCCAGCAGCGTAGAGGGGGACAGGAGAATCTCCTACAATGAGCAGTTCTTC.

This clonotype was picked up many times. The gene calls are TRBV7-6 and TRBJ2-7, with unresolved D. The germline V and J ends were trimmed by 1 base and 5 bases, with 15 bases remaining between them. Germline CDR1 is SGHVS and CDR2 is FNYEAQ. The CDR3 contains 15 residues. The CDR3 spells CASSLEATLLDEQYF. The DNA for the CDR3 is TGTGCCAGCAGCTTAGAGGCCACTCTCTTAGACGAGCAGTACTTC.

The chain recombines TRBV19 with TRBJ1-1, with D perhaps matching TRBD1 (5 bases). The length of the CDR3 is 13 residues. Germline CDR1 reads LNHDA; CDR2 reads SQIVND (reference sequence). The V end lost 6 bases, the J end lost 6 bases, and 14 bases lay between the germline ends. This CDR3 reads CASSPPGLSEAFF. CDR3 sequence (DNA): TGTGCCAGTAGCCCTCCGGGACTTTCTGAAGCTTTCTTT.

V usage is TRBV5-6 and J usage is TRBJ1-2; 7 bases fit TRBD1. The length of the CDR3 is 16 residues. Unmatched junction bases numbered 7, after V lost 0 bases and J lost 2 bases. The germline V gene encodes CDR1 SGHDT and CDR2 YYEEEE. This CDR3 reads CASSLGRGTENYGYTF. The CDR3 DNA sequence: TGTGCCAGCAGCTTGGGAAGGGGGACAGAGAACTATGGCTACACCTTC. Filled out from reference TRBV5-6 and TRBJ1-2, the complete variable domain reads DAGVTQSPTHLIKTRGQQVTLRCSPKSGHDTVSWYQQALGQGPQFIFQYYEEEERQRGNFPDRFSGHQFPNYSSELNVNALLLGDSALYLCASSLGRGTENYGYTFGSGTRLTVV.

At least ten counts were recorded for this clonotype. The rearrangement links TRBV7-9 to TRBJ2-6; D unresolved. This CDR3 has 20 amino acids. From germline, CDR1 is SEHNR and CDR2 FQNEAQ (reference sequence). The V gene lost 5 bases and the J gene lost 0 bases, with 23 bases spanning the gap. The CDR3 DNA reads as TGTGCCAGCAGCACCTCTTGGGCACAAGGGTACGACTCTGGGGCCAACGTCCTGACTTTC. It yields the protein CASSTSWAQGYDSGANVLTF.

The chain's CDR3 is CASKPGYSNQPQHF. CDR3 sequence (DNA): TGTGCCAGCAAACCAGGCTATAGCAATCAGCCCCAGCATTTT. J is TRBJ1-5 and V is TRBV27; D gene ambiguous. CDR3 length: 14 amino acids. Per germline, CDR1 MNHEY and CDR2 SMNVEV (reference sequence). Trimming stripped 7 bases from V and 0 bases from J, with 10 bases between.

The V gene is TRBV6-1, the J gene TRBJ2-5, with unresolved D. Germline CDR1 MNHNS, CDR2 SASEGT. The CDR3 consists of 14 residues. The V and J ends lost 3 bases and 0 bases respectively, with 8 bases between them. The CDR3 bases are TGTGCCAGCAGTGATGTAGGGTACCAAGAGACCCAGTACTTC. This gives the protein CASSDVGYQETQYF.

This clonotype was seen a handful of times. The chain employs TRBV6-1 and TRBJ1-4; 10 bases align to TRBD1. With 3 bases clipped from V and 8 bases from J, the junction kept 9 bases outside the gene matches. The CDR3 totals 16 residues. Germline CDR1 MNHNS, CDR2 SASEGT. The CDR3 spells CASSELTGGKGEKLFF. The CDR3 bases are TGTGCCAGCAGTGAGCTGACAGGGGGCAAGGGCGAAAAACTGTTTTTT.

V is TRBV2 and J is TRBJ1-1, with 8 nucleotides matching TRBD1. CDR3 size: 15 residues. V lost 3 bases and J lost 4; bases outside the gene matches: 7. CDR1 is SNHLY, CDR2 FYNNEI, per germline. The CDR3 protein is CASSETGAGGTEAFF. DNA for the CDR3: TGTGCCAGCAGTGAGACAGGGGCTGGGGGCACTGAAGCTTTCTTT.

This clonotype was detected once. The chain has TRBV12-3 or TRBV12-4 and TRBJ2-3; D remains unclear. V gave up 2 bases and J gave up 0 bases, with 18 bases separating them. The CDR3 is 18 residues long. This CDR3 is CASSLNPDIPSSTDTQYF. For the CDR3, the DNA is TGTGCCAGCAGTTTAAACCCAGACATACCCTCTAGCACAGATACGCAGTATTTT.

Ten or more counts support this clonotype. The gene calls are TRBV7-8 and TRBJ1-1; a weak D match, TRBD1 (6 bases). Deletions cut 5 bases from V and 1 base from J, with 17 bases between. Germline V lookup: CDR1 SGHVS, CDR2 FQNEAQ. The CDR3 consists of 16 residues. In DNA, the CDR3 is TGTGCCAGCAGCCTGACGGAGTTAGGGGGGAACACTGAAGCTTTCTTT. Its protein product is CASSLTELGGNTEAFF.

The table lists this clonotype with a few counts. CDR3 nucleotides: TGTGCCAGCAGCACCTGGGACAGGGGGACGGAAGCTTTCTTT. Protein: CASSTWDRGTEAFF. V gene TRBV7-9 combines with J gene TRBJ1-1; 11 positions match TRBD1. The length of the CDR3 is 14 residues. J lost 8 bases, V lost 5 bases, and 7 bases had no gene match. The germline gives CDR1 SEHNR, CDR2 FQNEAQ (reference sequence).

The table lists this clonotype with a few counts. CDR3 sequence (DNA): TGTGCCAGTGGACAGGAGGGAAACACAGATACGCAGTATTTT. Its protein product is CASGQEGNTDTQYF. The chain carries TRBV2 and TRBJ2-3, with D perhaps TRBD1 (7 bases). CDR3 length: 14 residues. Germline lookup yields CDR1 SNHLY and CDR2 FYNNEI. V dropped 9 bases and J dropped 2 bases, with 15 bases sitting between them.

The gene calls are TRBV6-6 and TRBJ1-3; D is unclear. This CDR3 spans 18 amino acids. Trimming stripped 0 bases from V and 0 bases from J, with 15 bases between. Germline V lookup: CDR1 MNHNY, CDR2 SVGAGI (reference sequence). This CDR3 is CASSYSLLPISSGNTIYF. The CDR3 bases are TGTGCCAGCAGTTACTCGTTATTGCCCATCAGCTCTGGAAACACCATATATTTT.

This clonotype was counted a few times. The chain carries TRBV7-6 and TRBJ2-7, with D perhaps matching TRBD2 (8 bases). Germline CDR1 and CDR2: SGHVS and FNYEAQ. This CDR3 contains 20 residues. Trimming cost V 4 bases and J 3 bases, with 31 bases left between them. The CDR3 here is CASSSEIRGQATGTSYEQYF. DNA for the CDR3: TGTGCCAGCAGCTCGGAAATCAGAGGACAGGCAACCGGGACTAGCTACGAGCAGTACTTC.

The rearrangement links TRBV6-5 to TRBJ2-2, with D perhaps matching TRBD1 or TRBD2 (7 bases each). V lost 6 bases and J 4 bases, leaving 18 bases between the germline ends. CDR1 is MNHEY, CDR2 SVGAGI, per germline. CDR3 length equals 16 residues. CDR3 loop: CASRRPTGRATGELFF. The DNA for the CDR3 is TGTGCCAGCAGACGCCCGACAGGGAGGGCCACCGGGGAGCTGTTTTTT.

Ten or more counts support this clonotype. The chain combines TRBV7-8 with TRBJ2-1, with 11 nucleotides matching TRBD2. Germline V gene lookup returns CDR1 SGHVS and CDR2 FQNEAQ. Losses at the gene ends were 3 bases for V and 3 bases for J; bases not matched to a gene: 4. The CDR3 runs to 16 residues. In DNA, the CDR3 is TGTGCCAGCAGCTTGGTGACTAGCGGGGTCTACAATGAGCAGTTCTTC. Its protein product is CASSLVTSGVYNEQFF.

This clonotype was detected only a few times. The chain employs TRBV12-3 or TRBV12-4 and TRBJ2-3, with D perhaps given as TRBD1 or TRBD2 (5 bases each). The CDR3 is 14 amino acids. Trimming removed 6 bases from V and 4 bases from J, with 14 bases in between. CDR3 bases: TGTGCCAGCAGCCCGGGACGGCTGGCAGATACGCAGTATTTT. It yields the protein CASSPGRLADTQYF.

This clonotype was found a few times. The genes are TRBV12-3 or TRBV12-4 and TRBJ1-3, with D perhaps matching TRBD1 (6 bases). CDR3 length equals 18 residues. Trimming cost V 3 bases and J 0 bases, with 18 bases left between them. CDR3 in DNA: TGTGCCAGCAGTTTGAACAGGGTCTTGGGAAACTCTGGAAACACCATATATTTT. This sequence encodes CASSLNRVLGNSGNTIYF.

This clonotype showed up just a few times. The V gene is TRBV6-2 or TRBV6-3, the J gene TRBJ2-7; weak D call: TRBD1 (5 bases). Germline CDR1 MNHEY, CDR2 SVGEGT. This CDR3 is built from 14 residues. The germline V and J ends were trimmed by 8 bases and 3 bases, with 17 bases remaining between them. The DNA for the CDR3 is TGTGCCAGCGGACACTATAGGCTTGACTACGAGCAGTACGTC. Protein product: CASGHYRLDYEQYV.

This rearrangement joins TRBV12-3 or TRBV12-4 to TRBJ2-2, with D perhaps matching TRBD1 (8 bases). The CDR3 has 14 residues. V gave up 5 bases and J gave up 9 bases, with 16 bases separating them. The chain's CDR3 is CASSPGGGGRELFF. As DNA, the CDR3 is TGTGCCAGCAGTCCAGGGGGCGGGGGTAGGGAGCTGTTTTTT.

This clonotype has only a few counts. This rearrangement joins TRBV11-2 to TRBJ2-1; 12 nucleotides align to TRBD2. The V gene's germline CDR1 is SGHAT and CDR2 FQNNGV. This CDR3 contains 17 residues. V shed 2 bases, J shed 1 base, and the junction held 3 bases outside the gene matches. The CDR3 loop is CASSLWLAGGSYNEQFF. The DNA for the CDR3 is TGTGCCAGCAGCTTATGGCTAGCGGGGGGGTCCTACAATGAGCAGTTCTTC.

The chain has TRBV7-2 and TRBJ1-5; D unclear. This CDR3 is 16 amino acids long. Germline V gene sequence: CDR1 SGHTA, CDR2 FQGNSA. V gave up 2 bases and J gave up 1 base, with 12 bases separating them. CDR3 nucleotides: TGTGCCAGCAGCTTAAATTTTTGGCAGAGCAATCAGCCCCAGCATTTT. Its translation: CASSLNFWQSNQPQHF.

This clonotype was seen repeatedly, ten times or more. The chain employs TRBV12-3 or TRBV12-4 and TRBJ2-4, with 10 bases that match TRBD1. The J segment lost 6 bases and the V segment lost 6 bases, leaving 8 bases of the junction unmatched. This CDR3 region has 15 residues. The CDR3 sequence is CASSRTGGTSNIQYF. The CDR3, as DNA: TGTGCCAGCAGCCGGACAGGGGGAACCTCAAACATTCAGTACTTC.

The V gene is TRBV6-2 or TRBV6-3, the J gene TRBJ1-2; TRBD1 matches 8 bases. V shed 6 bases and J 3 bases; nucleotides not matched to a gene: 9. CDR3 length: 15 amino acids. Germline V gene data show CDR1 as MNHEY and CDR2 as SVGEGT. The CDR3 DNA reads as TGTGCCAGCAGCCTGACAGGGGCCGGACACTATGGCTACACCTTC. Residues: CASSLTGAGHYGYTF.

This clonotype was counted only a few times. The rearrangement links TRBV12-3 or TRBV12-4 to TRBJ2-1; tentatively, D is TRBD1 (6 bases). The V gene lost 7 bases and the J gene lost 7 bases, with 17 bases spanning the gap. The CDR3 has 14 residues. CDR3 sequence (DNA): TGTGCCAGCACCCGGGACACCGGCCGTAATGAGCAGTTCTTC. Its protein product is CASTRDTGRNEQFF.

The table lists this clonotype with a few counts. J is TRBJ2-5 and V is TRBV7-4, with D possibly being TRBD1 or TRBD2 (5 bases each). The CDR3 has 15 residues. Trimming pared 3 bases from V and 5 bases from J, leaving 16 bases between. Germline V gene data show CDR1 as SGHVT and CDR2 as SQSDAQ. The CDR3 DNA reads as TGTGCCAGCAGCTTCCCTGAGGGGCATGCGGAGACCCAGTACTTC. This gives the protein CASSFPEGHAETQYF.

At least ten counts were recorded for this clonotype. The chain employs TRBV7-2 and TRBJ2-7; D perhaps matches TRBD2 (6 bases). Deletions cut 3 bases from V and 2 bases from J, with 11 bases between. The CDR3 extends over 14 amino acids. The V gene's germline CDR1 is SGHTA and CDR2 FQGNSA. CDR3 protein: CASSFGTPTYEQYF. Written as DNA, the CDR3 is TGTGCCAGCAGCTTTGGGACTCCAACCTACGAGCAGTACTTC.